This TCR beta chain stems from a study of neurological immune-mediated disorders. Findings and limits, study-wide: In HTLV-1-associated myelopathy, TCR clonal expansion was greatest, whereas multiple sclerosis had the least, falling below healthy controls.

Germline CDR1 is MNHEY and CDR2 is SVGAGI. Trimming cost V 6 bases and J 5 bases, with 15 bases left between them. The CDR3 covers 14 residues. A 10-nucleotide random UMI tagged transcripts in template-switch 5'RACE cDNA synthesis. TCRdb reprocessed the 5' RACE reads with MiXCR, giving one entry per CDR3 protein. The sample lists about 52,000 distinct CDR3 sequences; about 3.8% were seen once. This clonotype was seen at least ten times. The antigen remains unidentified. This chain joins TRBV6-5 and TRBJ2-3; a possible D gene is TRBD2 (5 bases). The clonotype comes from a man between 60 and 70 years old with multiple sclerosis. Sample: PBMCs. For the CDR3, the DNA is TGTGCCAGCAGCGGAAGCCGGGAATTAGATACGCAGTATTTT. Amino acids: CASSGSRELDTQYF.